Listed below are T cell receptor beta chains from one sample, sequenced in a study of blood T cell repertoires in COVID-19. Here immunoSEQ multiplex PCR was the method, and the copy in TCRdb shows in-frame clones only, minus some. This table holds about 55,000 clones, less than 85% found once. The sample taken for sequencing was peripheral blood. The receptor source for this set is a woman in her 70s with acute or convalescent COVID-19. CDR3s include the opening cysteine and the closing phenylalanine or tryptophan. Fields, in order: CDR3 DNA, CDR3 protein, clone size, D gene, V gene, J gene. D genes are given only for firm matches. Not every row has a clone size; where given, it reads once, few, many or a size class.

TGTGCCATCAGGGGGGGGACAGGGAACACTGAAGCTTTCTTT,CAIRGGTGNTEAFF,.,TRBD1,TRBV10-3,TRBJ1-1
TGTGCCAGCAGCTTAACAGCGGGGAGCACCGGGGAGCTGTTTTTT,CASSLTAGSTGELFF,.,TRBD2,TRBV11-2,TRBJ2-2
TGTGCCAGCAGTAGGACAGGGTATGAAGCTTTCTTT,CASSRTGYEAFF,.,TRBD1,TRBV12-3/TRBV12-4,TRBJ1-1
TGTGCCAGCAGCTTAGGGGTCGGGACAGAAAATTCACCCCTCCACTTT,CASSLGVGTENSPLHF,many,TRBD1,TRBV14,TRBJ1-6
TGCGCCAGCAGCTTGGAAGGGGATCGGAGTCAGCCCCAGCATTTT,CASSLEGDRSQPQHF,.,.,TRBV5-1,TRBJ1-5
TGTGCCAGCAGCTTAGAGGGGGGCAATCAGCCCCAGCATTTT,CASSLEGGNQPQHF,.,.,TRBV7-9,TRBJ1-5
TGTGCCAGCAGTGAACATGGCCCAGGGACAGGGGCCTTACCCTATGGCTACACCTTC,CASSEHGPGTGALPYGYTF,.,TRBD1,TRBV6-1,TRBJ1-2
TGTGCCAGCAGTCGCCTCAGGGGCACCGGGGAGCTGTTTTTT,CASSRLRGTGELFF,.,.,TRBV6-2/TRBV6-3,TRBJ2-2
TGTGCCAGCAGCAAAGATGGGAAGGGGGAGCCGGAAGCTTTCTTT,CASSKDGKGEPEAFF,.,.,TRBV21-1,TRBJ1-1
TGTGCCAGCAGCTTAGCCTCGGGACTTAGGAATGAAAAACTGTTTTTT,CASSLASGLRNEKLFF,.,.,TRBV11-2,TRBJ1-4
TGTGCCAGCAGCTTACGGCTAGCGGGGAACGATGAGCAGTTCTTC,CASSLRLAGNDEQFF,.,TRBD2,TRBV7-2,TRBJ2-1
TGCGCCAGCAGCTTGACCCCACCGGACAGAAACACCGGGGAGCTGTTTTTT,CASSLTPPDRNTGELFF,.,.,TRBV5-1,TRBJ2-2
TGTGCCTGGATTCCCCCCGTCCAGGGCGACTCTGGAAACACCATATATTTT,CAWIPPVQGDSGNTIYF,.,.,TRBV30,TRBJ1-3
TGTGCCAGCGGTAGGTCCGGGGGTCAAGAGACCCAGTACTTC,CASGRSGGQETQYF,.,.,TRBV5-4,TRBJ2-5
TGTGCCAGCAGCCCGGAGGGACAGAGAAATGAAAAACTGTTTTTT,CASSPEGQRNEKLFF,.,TRBD1,TRBV5-4,TRBJ1-4
TGTGCTAGTGTCAGGTATGCTGAAGCTTTCTTT,CASVRYAEAFF,few,.,TRBV12-5,TRBJ1-1
TGTGCCAGCAGTTACGGACAGAACACTGAAGCTTTCTTT,CASSYGQNTEAFF,few,.,TRBV5-4,TRBJ1-1
TGTGCCAGCAGCACGAGCGGGGGTTACAATGAGCAGTTCTTC,CASSTSGGYNEQFF,few,TRBD2,TRBV9,TRBJ2-1